The source of this T cell receptor (beta chain) is a study of blood T cell repertoires in COVID-19. Sequenced by immunoSEQ multiplex PCR; TCRdb stores in-frame clones only, minus some. The sample holds about 250,000 clones, roughly three quarters seen once. The CDR3 runs to 16 residues. Deletions cut 4 bases from V and 0 bases from J, with 13 bases between. Germline V CDR1 and CDR2: SGDLS, YYNGEE. The TCR was taken from a woman between 35 and 50 years old with active or convalescent COVID-19. Sequenced sample: peripheral blood. This chain links TRBV9 with TRBJ2-2; D gene unclear. In DNA form, the CDR3 reads TGTGCCAGCAGCCCCCTTGAGAGGCCGAACACCGGGGAGCTGTTTTTT. Translating it yields CASSPLERPNTGELFF.